This T cell receptor beta chain was profiled in a study of blood T cell repertoires in COVID-19. This CDR3 spans 16 amino acids. V lost 5 bases and J 3 bases, leaving 17 bases between the germline ends. Germline CDR1 reads SEHNR; CDR2 reads FQNEAQ (reference sequence). Sequencing used immunoSEQ multiplex PCR; TCRdb keeps in-frame clones, though not all of them. The sample carries under 150,000 clones, approximately 83% recorded once. The rearrangement joins TRBV7-9 to TRBJ1-3; the D gene is possibly TRBD1 (5 bases). The sequenced sample consisted of peripheral blood. This clonotype was sampled from a woman in her sixties with COVID-19, enrolled during active disease. The CDR3 protein is CASSPPGRALGNTIYF. CDR3 coding DNA: TGTGCCAGCAGCCCGCCGGGCAGGGCTCTTGGAAACACCATATATTTT.